This is a list of T cell receptor beta chains from one sample in a study of monozygotic twins with inflammatory bowel disease. TCRdb processed the 5' RACE reads again and assigns one entry to each CDR3 protein, with no DNA. This listing includes some 170,000 distinct CDR3 sequences. Sequenced sample: blood. Every receptor here comes from a human donor with ulcerative colitis or Crohn's disease, or a healthy co-twin of an affected twin (not recorded which). Each CDR3 is given with its conserved first and last residue. A clone size is listed for some rows: how often the clone was seen (once, few, many), or a class if it is expanded.

cdr3_aa j_call v_call clone_size
CSARNLSEQYF TRBJ2-7 TRBV20-1 .
CASSSTLQGSGTEAFF TRBJ1-1 TRBV5-1 .
CATSDSRRTFNEQFF TRBJ2-1 TRBV24-1 .
CASSLVRVSYEQYF TRBJ2-7 TRBV5-6 .
CDSSLGAGVYEQYF TRBJ2-7 TRBV5-4 .
CASSSIKANTYEQYF TRBJ2-7 TRBV12-3/TRBV12-4 .
CASSPNGRYNEQFF TRBJ2-1 TRBV14 .
CASSMRRPSSYNEQFF TRBJ2-1 TRBV19 .
CASSQDRLHYEQYF TRBJ2-7 TRBV4-3 .
CASSQEERLGAQYF TRBJ2-5 TRBV4-3 .
CASRETRETQYF TRBJ2-5 TRBV5-1 .
CASSHLAGDAYEQYF TRBJ2-7 TRBV4-3 .
CASSLTGTSLYEQYF TRBJ2-7 TRBV7-2 .
CASSPSFRGEETQYF TRBJ2-5 TRBV18 .
CASSSPGTGVYNEQFF TRBJ2-1 TRBV6-1 .
CSARPYIPANYNEQFF TRBJ2-1 TRBV20-1 .
CASSREGLAHNEQFF TRBJ2-1 TRBV7-2 .
CASSLAPTYEQYF TRBJ2-7 TRBV12-3/TRBV12-4 .
CASSDGGEGTF TRBJ1-2 TRBV19 .
CSAIGVRTNYGYTF TRBJ1-2 TRBV20-1 .
CASSAWYPPSTSANEQFF TRBJ2-1 TRBV25-1 .
CSATRPYTGELFF TRBJ2-2 TRBV20-1 .
CSPYRQDSPLHF TRBJ1-6 TRBV20-1 .
CASHPDYGGTDTQYF TRBJ2-3 TRBV7-2 .
CATSIRTSGKNTQYF TRBJ2-3 TRBV15 medium-sized
CASSLGTSGEQAKNMQYF TRBJ2-4 TRBV11-2 .
CASSYSGFDQGYTF TRBJ1-2 TRBV6-5 .
CASSFNGYSGANVLTF TRBJ2-6 TRBV5-5 .
CATCPSASSYNEQFF TRBJ2-1 TRBV7-2 .